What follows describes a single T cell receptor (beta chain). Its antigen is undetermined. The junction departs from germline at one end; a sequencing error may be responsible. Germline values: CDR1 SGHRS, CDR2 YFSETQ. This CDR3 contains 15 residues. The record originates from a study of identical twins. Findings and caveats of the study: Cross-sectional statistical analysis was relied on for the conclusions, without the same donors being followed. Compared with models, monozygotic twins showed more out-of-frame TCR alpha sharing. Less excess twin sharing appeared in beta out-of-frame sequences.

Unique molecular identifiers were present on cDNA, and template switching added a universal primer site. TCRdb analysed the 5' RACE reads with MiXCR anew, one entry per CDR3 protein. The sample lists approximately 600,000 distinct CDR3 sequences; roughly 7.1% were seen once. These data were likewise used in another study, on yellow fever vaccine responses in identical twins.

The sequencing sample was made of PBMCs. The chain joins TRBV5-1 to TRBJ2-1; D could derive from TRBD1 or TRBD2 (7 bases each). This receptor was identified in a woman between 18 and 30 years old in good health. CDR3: CASSYGEGAYTEQFF. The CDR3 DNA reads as TGCGCCAGCAGCTACGGGGAGGGGGCTTACACTGAGCAGTTCTTC.